The table lists the clone carrying this TCR beta chain with a few counts. Its target is unknown. 13 Jbeta primers and 60 Vbeta primers were used for the PCR. Clones were sequenced by immunoSEQ multiplex PCR, and TCRdb holds only the in-frame ones, with some missing. The table has 150,000 to 200,000 clones, roughly 60% seen once; the top ten hold over 2.5%. The entry originates in a study of cytomegalovirus exposure and HLA in healthy donors. Study observations and caveats: In an earlier analysis, most TCR beta V segments were productive about 87% or about 30% of the time. Later analysis demonstrated an association between a missense DCLRE1C variant and TCR beta V- and J-gene trimming.

What was sequenced was PBMCs. This clonotype originated in a man in his forties or fifties in good health and CMV-seronegative.

CDR3 coding DNA: TGCAGCGTTCACACAGGGACAGAGACCCAGTACTTC. It yields the protein CSVHTGTETQYF. The chain employs TRBV29-1 and TRBJ2-5, with a weak D call TRBD1 (6 bases). Germline assignment: CDR1 SQVTM and CDR2 ANQGSEA. The V and J ends lost 5 bases and 4 bases respectively, with 11 bases between them. The CDR3 has 12 residues.